The 14 T cell receptor beta chains in this list originate from one sample, sequenced in a study of blood T cell repertoires in COVID-19. Some clones are missing from TCRdb's copy, which holds only in-frame ones; the method was immunoSEQ multiplex PCR. The top ten hold 2.6% of the sample, which has roughly 260,000 clones, approximately 91% seen once. The specimen sequenced was peripheral blood. The receptors originated from a person between 18 and 35 years old with COVID-19, enrolled during active disease.

The chain joins TRBV4-3 to TRBJ2-1; D is undetermined. The CDR3 has 14 amino acids. Germline CDR1 reads LGHNA; CDR2 reads YSLEER. V was trimmed by 3 bases and J by 4 bases, leaving 10 bases between them. The CDR3 spells CASSQVAGYNEQFF. The DNA for the CDR3 is TGCGCCAGCAGCCAGGTAGCTGGATACAATGAGCAGTTCTTC.

The chain employs TRBV10-3 and TRBJ2-7, with 7 bases identical to TRBD2. Germline values: CDR1 ENHRY, CDR2 SYGVKD. V dropped 3 bases and J dropped 6; count of bases not matched to a gene: 5. The CDR3 spans 13 residues. DNA of the CDR3: TGTGCCATCAGTGAAACGGCGGGGGTCGAGCAGTACTTC. Protein sequence: CAISETAGVEQYF.

For this clone: Other DNA sequences in this specimen translate into the identical CDR3. CDR3 bases: TGTGCCACCAGCAGAGATAGGGGGGGGTACGAGCAGTACTTC. Its translation is CATSRDRGGYEQYF. The chain couples TRBV15 to TRBJ2-7, with D tentatively TRBD2 (7 bases). The CDR3 totals 14 residues. Looked up from germline, CDR1 is LNHNV and CDR2 is YYDKDF (reference sequence). Trimming cost V 0 bases and J 4 bases, with 10 bases left between them. The whole variable domain, filled in from reference TRBV15 and TRBJ2-7, reads DAMVIQNPRYQVTQFGKPVTLSCSQTLNHNVMYWYQQKSSQAPKLLFHYYDKDFNNEADTPDNFQSRRPNTSFCFLDIRSPGLGDTAMYLCATSRDRGGYEQYFGPGTRLTVT.

This clone has just a few counts. The V and J genes are TRBV12-3 or TRBV12-4 and TRBJ1-1; no firm D call. V lost 4 bases and J lost 7, with 10 bases in between. CDR3 length equals 12 residues. The CDR3 coding sequence is TGTGCCAGCAGTTCAACACCCATTGAAGCTTTCTTT. It codes for CASSSTPIEAFF.

The chain employs TRBV2 and TRBJ1-1; no reliable D call. The CDR3 contains 13 residues. In germline, CDR1 is SNHLY, CDR2 FYNNEI. The V and J ends lost 2 bases and 6 bases respectively, with 10 bases between them. The CDR3 protein is CASSELENSEAFF. In nucleotides, the CDR3 is TGTGCCAGCAGTGAATTAGAAAATTCTGAAGCTTTCTTT. Drawing the rest from reference TRBV2 and TRBJ1-1, the complete variable domain is EPEVTQTPSHQVTQMGQEVILRCVPISNHLYFYWYRQILGQKVEFLVSFYNNEISEKSEIFDDQFSVERPDGSNFTLKIRSTKLEDSAMYFCASSELENSEAFFGQGTRLTVV.

The rearrangement joins TRBV2 to TRBJ1-2; D uncertain. The CDR3 consists of 14 residues. V dropped 6 bases and J dropped 3 bases, with 14 bases sitting between them. Looked up from germline, CDR1 is SNHLY and CDR2 is FYNNEI. This CDR3 reads CASSATAGDYGYTF. For the CDR3, the DNA is TGTGCCAGCAGCGCCACCGCGGGAGACTATGGCTACACCTTC.

The chain has TRBV14 and TRBJ2-5; D is possibly TRBD2 (7 bases). V gave up 8 bases and J gave up 5 bases, with 15 bases separating them. CDR1 is SGHDN, CDR2 FVKESK, per germline. The CDR3 is 13 residues long. The CDR3 bases are TGTGCCAGCGGGGGGGCAGGCGAGGAGACCCAGTACTTC. It translates to CASGGAGEETQYF.

The chain links TRBV11-2 to TRBJ1-2, with TRBD1 as a possible D gene (5 bases). V dropped 0 bases and J dropped 8 bases, with 13 bases sitting between them. The CDR3 has 14 residues. Germline V lookup: CDR1 SGHAT, CDR2 FQNNGV. The CDR3 nucleotides are TGTGCCAGCAGCTTAGATGTCAATCAGGGAGGCTACACCTTC. Amino acids: CASSLDVNQGGYTF.

V gene TRBV24-1 combines with J gene TRBJ1-2; no firm D call. V was pared by 2 bases and J by 5 bases, with 8 bases between. The CDR3 runs 13 residues. CDR1 is KGHDR, CDR2 SFDVKD, per germline. This CDR3 is CATSDSGVYGYTF. The CDR3 bases are TGTGCCACCAGTGATTCCGGGGTATATGGCTACACCTTC.

This chain links TRBV24-1 with TRBJ2-3; TRBD1 is a possible D gene (5 bases). The CDR3 totals 12 residues. Trimming removed 9 bases from V and 2 bases from J, with 8 bases in between. Germline CDR1 KGHDR, CDR2 SFDVKD. CDR3 protein: CATSGNTDTQYF. The CDR3 nucleotides read TGTGCCACCTCAGGGAACACAGATACGCAGTATTTT.

The rearrangement uses TRBV2 and TRBJ2-3, with 7 bases fitting TRBD2. The CDR3 is 17 residues long. CDR1 is SNHLY and CDR2 is FYNNEI in the germline V gene. V was clipped by 2 bases and J by 6 bases; unmatched bases: 14. The CDR3 protein is CASSELVELAPGDTQYF. The CDR3 DNA sequence: TGTGCCAGCAGTGAACTGGTTGAACTAGCGCCAGGGGATACGCAGTATTTT.

This clone was seen only a few times. The genes are TRBV5-1 and TRBJ1-2; D possibly corresponds to TRBD1 (6 bases). Deletions cut 2 bases from V and 2 bases from J, with 7 bases between. This CDR3 is built from 13 residues. CDR1 is SGHRS, CDR2 YFSETQ, per germline. DNA for the CDR3: TGCGCCAGCAGCTTAGGACAGAACTATGGCTACACCTTC. Translating it yields CASSLGQNYGYTF.

The rearrangement joins TRBV6-5 to TRBJ1-2, with D unresolved. The V gene lost 0 bases and the J gene lost 6 bases, with 14 bases spanning the gap. Germline lookup yields CDR1 MNHEY and CDR2 SVGAGI. CDR3 length: 15 residues. The CDR3 bases are TGTGCCAGCAGTTACTCGCGGGGAAGCGAGGATGGCTACACCTTC. This gives the protein CASSYSRGSEDGYTF.

The V and J genes are TRBV7-2 and TRBJ2-7, with a weak D call TRBD1 (5 bases). CDR3 size: 13 residues. Germline V gene lookup returns CDR1 SGHTA and CDR2 FQGNSA. V dropped 1 base and J dropped 6 bases, with 10 bases sitting between them. For the CDR3, the DNA is TGTGCCAGCAGCTTAGAACAGGCAGGCGAGCAGTACTTC. Protein product: CASSLEQAGEQYF.